This T cell receptor beta chain was found in a study of T-cell reconstitution after alpha-beta-depleted transplantation in children (dated by TCRdb to about 2016). Study-wide context: Using TCR repertoire profiling, the study quantitatively followed how T-cell immune reconstitution unfolded in children after TCRalphabeta/CD19-depleted allogeneic hematopoietic cell transplantation. The paper as a whole reports these results and caveats: About two months after transplant, the apparently early recovery of alphabetaT-cell counts reportedly depended on just several hundred clones that had expanded rapidly and came from non-depleted graft cells. The high TCRbeta diversity at day 60 in some patients was ascribed to recipient T cells and intrathymic progenitors that had survived conditioning. Over the following months the frequencies of hyperexpanded clones went down, and after one year T-cell counts and TCRbeta diversity were mostly credited to newly produced T cells.

To prepare the library, PCR was applied. The instrument was an Illumina HiSeq 2500. Molecular barcoding was employed in the preparation of TCR libraries, with unique molecular identifiers being used to normalize TCRbeta repertoire quantification. The raw public reads went through TCRdb reprocessing: fastp at Q25, MiXCR clone calling, in-frame beta chains kept. Merged by CDR3 protein, the rows form single entries marked with the most common genes and DNA. This sample gives about 600,000 distinct CDR3 sequences in total; about an eighth of them show up just once. Together, the top ten hold 2.2% of the sample. V is trimmed back by 5 bases and J by 7 bases, and the junction contains 6 bases that no gene match accounts for. CDR3 length: 15 amino acids, cysteine to phenylalanine. The sequence is cut down to CDR3 DNA, 45 bases in frame from base 1. Reading the germline V gene gives CDR1 SGHVS and CDR2 FQNEAQ.

The label giving this sample's treatment or condition can be read as: allogeneic hematopoietic cell transplantation with graft depleted of TCRalphabeta T cells and CD19 B cells. The transplant recipients were children given TCRalphabeta/CD19-depleted allogeneic hematopoietic cell grafts. This clonotype has a count of ten or more. Its cognate antigen has yet to be identified. Per-base quality was not reported, and no clone a single base away is much larger than it. This material consisted of PBMCs, mostly from graft donor cells, taken 360 days after TCRalphabeta/CD19-depleted stem cell transplant. The chain is encoded by TRBV7-8 joined to TRBJ1-6; 9 central nucleotides agree with TRBD1. The clonotype was recovered from a male patient aged 10 to 17 who had a stem cell transplant for acute myeloid leukemia, so the T cells may come from the graft donor. The base sequence is TGTGCCAGCAGCCATGGGACAGGGACCAATTCACCCCTCCACTTT. Its protein reads: CASSHGTGTNSPLHF.